A single sample gave rise to the 18 T cell receptor beta chains below, sequenced in a study of neurological immune-mediated disorders. TCRdb redid the calling of the 5' RACE reads with MiXCR, one entry per CDR3 protein. The data show roughly 48,000 distinct CDR3 sequences, about 25% seen once. Sequenced input: PBMCs. The receptors were sampled from a woman between 65 and 79 years old in good health.

This clonotype was picked up many times. The gene calls are TRBV9 and TRBJ2-5; D might be TRBD2 (7 bases). V was cut by 0 bases and J by 8 bases, with 14 bases left in between. The CDR3 is 14 residues long. The germline V gene encodes CDR1 SGDLS and CDR2 YYNGEE. The CDR3 DNA follows: TGTGCCAGCAGCGTAGCGGGGGGCTCCGATACCCAGTACTTC. This encodes CASSVAGGSDTQYF.

CDR3 sequence: CSARYRGRAWGHIQYF. The CDR3 region has the DNA TGCAGTGCTAGGTACAGGGGAAGAGCTTGGGGCCACATTCAGTACTTC. The V call is TRBV20-1, the J call TRBJ2-4; 7 bases are shared with TRBD1. There are 16 residues in the CDR3. Germline CDR1 reads DFQATT; CDR2 reads SNEGSKA (reference sequence). With 3 bases clipped from V and 8 bases from J, the junction kept 16 bases outside the gene matches.

This clonotype showed up many times. The chain employs TRBV5-5 and TRBJ1-1; the match to TRBD1 covers 9 bases. J gave up 7 bases and V 4 bases, and 8 bases lay outside the gene matches. The CDR3 sequence is 14 residues long. Germline assignment: CDR1 SGHKS and CDR2 YYEKEE (reference sequence). The CDR3 bases are TGTGCCAGCAGCAAGACAGGGGGGCATATTGAAGCTTTCTTT. This sequence encodes CASSKTGGHIEAFF.

This clonotype is labeled medium-sized (0.01 to 0.1%). The rearrangement joins TRBV7-2 to TRBJ1-1; perhaps TRBD1 as D (6 bases). V lost 7 bases and J 2 bases, leaving 11 bases between the germline ends. The CDR3 loop spans 13 amino acids. The germline V gene has CDR1 SGHTA and CDR2 FQGNSA. The CDR3 nucleotides read TGTGCCAGCAACCTACAGGGTAACACTGAAGCTTTCTTT. As protein: CASNLQGNTEAFF. Full variable domain (missing parts from reference TRBV7-2 and TRBJ1-1): GAGVSQSPSNKVTEKGKDVELRCDPISGHTALYWYRQSLGQGLEFLIYFQGNSAPDKSGLPSDRFSAERTGGSVSTLTIQRTQQEDSAVYLCASNLQGNTEAFFGQGTRLTVV.

The chain couples TRBV25-1 to TRBJ1-1; D uncertain. Germline assignment: CDR1 MGHDK and CDR2 SYGVNS. The CDR3 has 17 amino acids. V was pared by 1 base and J by 1 base, with 16 bases between. The CDR3 here is CASSELGWGAENTEAFF. The CDR3 bases are TGTGCCAGCAGTGAATTGGGGTGGGGAGCAGAGAACACTGAAGCTTTCTTT.

The sample holds many counts of this clonotype. CDR3 nucleotide sequence: TGCGCCAGCAGTACCGGGACTAGCGGTCCTTCACAACGGCAGTTCTTC. Amino acid sequence: CASSTGTSGPSQRQFF. The rearrangement links TRBV5-1 to TRBJ2-1; 11 bases agree with TRBD2. Unmatched junction bases numbered 16, after V lost 5 bases and J lost 12 bases. CDR1 and CDR2 (germline): SGHRS, YFSETQ. The CDR3 has 16 amino acids.

To note about this clonotype: A read error is possible here, since a much larger clone lies one base away. The V call is TRBV5-1, the J call TRBJ1-5; the D gene is possibly TRBD1 (5 bases). The CDR3 extends over 16 amino acids. Trimming removed 0 bases from V and 9 bases from J, with 19 bases in between. Germline assignment: CDR1 SGHRS and CDR2 YFSETQ. The CDR3 here is CASSLVPRGSNLPQHF. As DNA, the CDR3 is TGCGCCAGCAGCTTGGTCCCCCGGGGGTCGAACCTGCCCCAGCATTTT.

The rearrangement links TRBV3-1 to TRBJ1-2; no clear D. CDR1 and CDR2 (germline): LGHDT, YNNKEL (reference sequence). The CDR3 extends over 12 amino acids. Trimming stripped 1 base from V and 7 bases from J, with 7 bases between. The CDR3 DNA is TGTGCCAGCAGCCAAGGATCGGCTGGCTACACCTTC. Protein: CASSQGSAGYTF.

This clonotype was seen ten or more times. The chain employs TRBV20-1 and TRBJ1-3; D perhaps matches TRBD1 (5 bases). The CDR3 is 15 residues long. The V gene's germline CDR1 is DFQATT and CDR2 SNEGSKA (reference sequence). V shed 1 base and J shed 0 bases, with 10 bases lying between them. The CDR3: CSARVRDGSGNTIYF. For the CDR3, the DNA is TGCAGTGCTAGAGTCCGGGACGGCTCTGGAAACACCATATATTTT.

This clonotype was recorded at least ten times. V gene TRBV27 combines with J gene TRBJ2-7; 10 bases are shared with TRBD2. Per germline, CDR1 MNHEY and CDR2 SMNVEV (reference sequence). J was trimmed by 5 bases and V by 6 bases; bases with no gene match: 10. The CDR3 extends over 15 amino acids. CDR3 amino acids: CASRPIAGGRNEQYF. DNA of the CDR3: TGTGCCAGCAGGCCCATAGCGGGGGGAAGGAACGAGCAGTACTTC.

About this clonotype itself: One base away lies a much larger clone, so this may be a sequencing read error. The chain employs TRBV6-1 and TRBJ1-2, with D tentatively TRBD1 (6 bases). The CDR3 extends over 13 amino acids. With 10 bases removed from V and 11 bases from J, the gap between germline ends came to 23 bases. CDR1 and CDR2 (germline): MNHNS, SASEGT. The CDR3: CANRVELYEGYTF. The DNA of the CDR3 is TGTGCCAACAGGGTTGAACTTTACGAGGGTTACACCTTC.

The chain couples TRBV5-6 to TRBJ2-1; D tentatively fits TRBD1 or TRBD2 (5 bases each). Trimming took off 0 bases at V and 8 bases at J, with 18 bases between the two ends. Germline values: CDR1 SGHDT, CDR2 YYEEEE. The CDR3 totals 16 residues. The CDR3 sequence: CASSLVSSYMGDEQFF. As DNA, the CDR3 is TGTGCCAGCAGCTTGGTGAGCTCGTATATGGGGGATGAGCAGTTCTTC.

This clonotype was recorded many times. The chain employs TRBV20-1 and TRBJ2-5, with unresolved D. This CDR3 contains 14 residues. Trimming stripped 0 bases from V and 2 bases from J, with 10 bases between. Germline-derived CDR1 and CDR2 are DFQATT and SNEGSKA (reference sequence). DNA of the CDR3: TGCAGTGCTAGAGACATTGACGCACAAGAGACCCAGTACTTC. It translates to CSARDIDAQETQYF.

This clonotype was seen only a few times. V is TRBV12-3 or TRBV12-4 and J is TRBJ2-7, with no clear D. V lost 4 bases and J lost 0, with 4 bases in between. The CDR3 is made up of 12 amino acids. CDR3 coding DNA: TGTGCCAGCAGTTCGACCTCCTACGAGCAGTACTTC. Translated: CASSSTSYEQYF.

This clonotype came up many times. The CDR3 loop is CASSSNLGREQFF. The CDR3 DNA sequence: TGTGCCAGCAGCTCCAACCTCGGCAGGGAGCAGTTCTTC. The chain is built from TRBV7-8 and TRBJ2-1; no clear D. The CDR3 loop spans 13 amino acids. V dropped 4 bases and J dropped 10 bases, with 14 bases sitting between them. The germline CDR1 and CDR2 sequences are SGHVS and FQNEAQ. The whole variable domain, filled in from reference TRBV7-8 and TRBJ2-1, reads GAGVSQSPRYKVAKRGQDVALRCDPISGHVSLFWYQQALGQGPEFLTYFQNEAQLDKSGLPSDRFFAERPEGSVSTLKIQRTQQEDSAVYLCASSSNLGREQFFGPGTRLTVL.

This clonotype was picked up many times. J is TRBJ1-2 and V is TRBV4-2, with unresolved D. V lost 1 base and J lost 9, with 15 bases in between. CDR3 size: 14 residues. Germline-derived CDR1 and CDR2 are LGHNA and YNFKEQ. In DNA, the CDR3 is TGTGCCAGCAGCCAAGTCACGCTAGCCCCTCGCTACACCTTC. This gives the protein CASSQVTLAPRYTF.

The chain carries TRBV7-2 and TRBJ2-3, with D possibly being TRBD1 or TRBD2 (5 bases each). V was shortened by 3 bases and J by 4 bases, with 8 bases between the two germline ends. Per the germline V gene, CDR1 is SGHTA and CDR2 is FQGNSA. The CDR3 is 13 residues long. The CDR3 bases are TGTGCCAGCAGCTTTAGGGGAGCAGATACGCAGTATTTT. It is translated as CASSFRGADTQYF.

In this sample, this clonotype turned up many times. The V call is TRBV12-3 or TRBV12-4, the J call TRBJ1-5, with a weak D call TRBD1 (5 bases). This CDR3 has 14 residues. The germline V and J ends were trimmed by 7 bases and 7 bases, with 17 bases remaining between them. This chain's CDR3 is CASTKGQVDQPQHF. CDR3 bases: TGTGCCAGCACCAAGGGGCAGGTGGACCAGCCCCAGCATTTT.